This entry is about one T cell receptor (beta chain). This clonotype was seen a few times. This receptor's antigen is unknown. The sample holds no much larger clone one base away, and base qualities are not on file. The treatment or condition label here, explained by the study, means: roughly ten-day PBMC culture with coronavirus spike peptide pools or control peptides (ViraFEST assay). The ViraFEST assay, used in the study, expanded antigen-specific T cells with peptide pools and then identified the expanded clonotypes through TCR sequencing. Positive SARS-CoV-2 PCR tests in the convalescent patients dated from March to December 2020, before Alpha, Beta and Delta variants emerged in the United States. Two million PBMCs per well were cultured in IMDM with 5% human AB serum and around 10 IU/ml IL-2, plus 10 ug/ml peptide pools. On days 3 and 7, half of the culture medium was replaced with fresh IL-2-containing medium. Once the cells had been in culture for roughly 11 days, the EasySep CD4+ T cell isolation kit was used to isolate CD4+ T cells by negative selection. PBMCs were separated from whole blood using Ficoll-Paque Plus gradient centrifugation and then either used fresh or cryopreserved at -140C. Triplicate wells were generally used for each culture condition.

The data originate from a study of vaccination and CD4 T cells after COVID-19 (dated by TCRdb to the early 2020s). A note on the overall study: Every convalescent patient had a positive nasal swab PCR test for SARS-CoV-2, with mild disease in 9 or 10 patients and severe disease in one. In the convalescent cohort there were six males and four females, among whom were two Hispanic individuals, seven Caucasians, two Asians and one multiracial person. Participants got two doses of the Pfizer-BioNTech BNT162b2 vaccine (n=8) or two doses of the Moderna mRNA-1273 vaccine (n=2). Post-COVID blood samples from convalescent patients were collected a median of around 100 days after diagnosis, with a range of about 30 to 170 days. The time from the second vaccine dose to post-vaccine blood sampling had a median of 72 days and ranged from about 14 to 241 days. Culture stimuli were overlapping spike peptide pools from SARS-CoV-2 and from the common cold coronaviruses HCoV-NL63, HCoV-OC43 and HCoV-229E. In control cultures, a CEFX viral epitope pool was used as positive control, an HIV-1 Nef peptide pool was used as negative control, or no peptide was added. In around 9 COVID-19 convalescent patients and a few infection-naive healthy vaccine recipients, researchers compared the spike-specific CD4+ TCR repertoire from before mRNA vaccination with the repertoire from after.

The library was made by PCR. At the Johns Hopkins FTIC core, DNA from the cultured CD4+ T cells underwent TCR sequencing with the Oncomine TCR Beta short-read assay. Genomic DNA was extracted from the cultured CD4+ T cells with the QIAamp micro DNA kit. Oncomine TCR Beta libraries from cultured CD4+ T cells were pooled using unique dual indexes and sequenced on an Illumina iSeq 100. Per the authors' processing: Non-productive sequences were removed, and CDR3s not starting with C, not ending with F or W, or shorter than 7 amino acids were discarded. The MANAFEST web application was used to identify antigen-specific clonotypes by comparing peptide-stimulated wells against reference wells and other culture wells. An FDR below 0.05, an odds ratio above 5, and a productive frequency above 0.1% in at least two of three replicate wells were required for clones to be considered positive. A clonotype was classed as cross-reactive if the clonotype showed significant expansion both in SARS-CoV-2 spike wells and in at least one common cold coronavirus spike condition. CDR3 homology was assessed with Levenshtein distances (stringdist) and unrooted phylogenetic trees (ape) in R version 3.6.1. The public reads were run again by TCRdb, first through fastp at Q25 and then through MiXCR, and only productive beta chains were kept. Rows matching on CDR3 protein sequence are summarized as one entry with the most common DNA and genes. The V and J calls, along with clone size, are taken from TCRdb and not from the paper's own processing. Across this sample there are about 20,000 distinct CDR3 sequences, with around 55% seen only once. Approximately 7.5% of the sample rests with the top ten.

Study-level results and caveats: The median number of SARS-CoV-2-reactive clonotypes rose from fewer than 25 after infection to 38 after vaccination, but the change was not significant. Relatively few convalescent patients were included in the study, and early timepoints after natural infection were not analyzed. Of the vaccine-specific clones in convalescent patients, 304 of 307, or nearly all, reacted only to SARS-CoV-2 spike and did not cross-react with common cold coronaviruses. In convalescent patients, a median roughly 83% of post-vaccine SARS-CoV-2-reactive clones were detected only after vaccination, and vaccine-specific priming was suggested by this finding.

This receptor was taken from a human donor who had recovered from COVID-19. Sequencing was carried out using CD4+ T cells from blood, cultured in vitro.

The DNA sequence follows: TGCAGTGCTAGAGTAGAATACAACACCGGGGAGCTGTTTTTT. Translation gives CSARVEYNTGELFF. The chain couples TRBV20-1 to TRBJ2-2; too little of a D gene remains to name it. The germline V gene encodes CDR1 DFQATT and CDR2 SNEGSKA (reference sequence). V and J lose 1 base and 2 bases, and a span of 8 bases separates them. Measured from the cysteine to the phenylalanine, the CDR3 is 14 residues long. Here the CDR3 DNA is all that survives: 42 bases in frame from base 1.